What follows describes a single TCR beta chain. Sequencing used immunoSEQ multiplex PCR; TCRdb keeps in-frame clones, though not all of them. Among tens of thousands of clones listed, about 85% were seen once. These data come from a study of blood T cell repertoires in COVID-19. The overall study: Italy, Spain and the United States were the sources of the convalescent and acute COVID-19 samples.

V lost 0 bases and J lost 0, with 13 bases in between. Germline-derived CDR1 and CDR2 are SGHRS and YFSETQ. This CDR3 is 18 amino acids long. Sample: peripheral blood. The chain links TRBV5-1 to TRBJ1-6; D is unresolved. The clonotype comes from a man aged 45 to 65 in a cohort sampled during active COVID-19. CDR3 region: CASSLGTGRSSYNSPLHF. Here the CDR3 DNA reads TGCGCCAGCAGCTTGGGGACGGGAAGGAGCTCCTATAATTCACCCCTCCACTTT.